This TCR beta chain derives from a study of T cells in Graves' hyperthyroidism and ophthalmopathy. Diagnosis relied on clinical symptoms, serum thyroxine and TRAb, thyroid ultrasound and orbital computed tomography. V lost 3 bases to trimming and J lost 2 bases, with 7 bases between them. Germline loops: CDR1 SGHNT, CDR2 YENEEA. The CDR3 consists of 13 residues. This clonotype appeared many times. RNA transcripts provided the source from which TCR beta CDR3 regions were amplified. In the first-round RT-PCR of the TCR CDR3, the HTBI primer set was used. Via MiXCR, TCRdb re-called the multiplex PCR reads, giving one row per CDR3 protein. The sample consists of a few hundred thousand distinct CDR3 sequences, roughly 15% of them appearing once.

The origin of this receptor is a middle-aged woman with Graves' ophthalmopathy. Sequencing was carried out using blood. This sequence joins TRBV11-3 and TRBJ2-5; no reliable D call. The CDR3 DNA sequence: TGTGCCAGCAGCTTCCCACAGCAAGAGACCCAGTACTTC. It yields the protein CASSFPQQETQYF.